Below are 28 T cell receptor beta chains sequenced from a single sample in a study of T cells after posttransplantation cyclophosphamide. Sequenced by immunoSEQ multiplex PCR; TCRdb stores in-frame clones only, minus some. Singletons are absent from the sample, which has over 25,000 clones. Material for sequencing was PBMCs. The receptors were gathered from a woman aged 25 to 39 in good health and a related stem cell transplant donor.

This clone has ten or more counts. The CDR3 DNA follows: TGTGCCAGCAGCTCGCCAACAGGGAGACAATCTGGAAACACCATATATTTT. Its translation: CASSSPTGRQSGNTIYF. The chain has TRBV5-4 and TRBJ1-3, with a tentative D call TRBD1 (6 bases). The CDR3 has 17 residues. Germline assignment: CDR1 SGHNT and CDR2 YYREEE (reference sequence). Between the trimmed V and J ends, which lost 3 bases and 1 base, there was a span of 17 bases.

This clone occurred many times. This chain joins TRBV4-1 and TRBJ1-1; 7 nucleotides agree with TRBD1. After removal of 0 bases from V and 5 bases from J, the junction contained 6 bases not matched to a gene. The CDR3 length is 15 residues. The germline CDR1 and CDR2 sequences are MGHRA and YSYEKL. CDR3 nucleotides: TGCGCCAGCAGCCAAGATCTCGGCAGGGGGACTGAAGCTTTCTTT. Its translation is CASSQDLGRGTEAFF.

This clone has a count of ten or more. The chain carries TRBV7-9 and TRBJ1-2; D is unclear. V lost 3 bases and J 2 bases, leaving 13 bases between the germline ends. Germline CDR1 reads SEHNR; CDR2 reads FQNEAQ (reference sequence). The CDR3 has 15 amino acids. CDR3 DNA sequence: TGTGCCAGCAGCTTTAACTTCTCGCCGAACTATGGCTACACCTTC. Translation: CASSFNFSPNYGYTF.

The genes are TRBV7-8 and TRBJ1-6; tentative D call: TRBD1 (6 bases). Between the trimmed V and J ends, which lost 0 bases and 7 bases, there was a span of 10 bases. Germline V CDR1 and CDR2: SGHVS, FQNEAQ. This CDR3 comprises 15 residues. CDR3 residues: CASSLALTGNSPLHF. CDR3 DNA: TGTGCCAGCAGCTTAGCGCTTACAGGGAATTCACCCCTCCACTTT.

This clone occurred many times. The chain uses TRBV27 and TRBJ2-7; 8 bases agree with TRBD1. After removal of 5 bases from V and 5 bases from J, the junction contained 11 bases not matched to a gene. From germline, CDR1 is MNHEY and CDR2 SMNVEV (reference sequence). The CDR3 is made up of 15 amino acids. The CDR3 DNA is TGTGCCAGCAGTACCCGACAGGGGCGAATTGACGAGCAGTACTTC. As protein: CASSTRQGRIDEQYF.

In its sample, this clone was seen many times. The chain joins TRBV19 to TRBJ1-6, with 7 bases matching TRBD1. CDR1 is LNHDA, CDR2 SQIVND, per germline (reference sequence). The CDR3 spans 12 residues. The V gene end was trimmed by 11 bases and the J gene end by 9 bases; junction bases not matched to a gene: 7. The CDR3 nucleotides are TGTGCCGTAAGGGGGCCGCGTTCACCCCTCCACTTT. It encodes CAVRGPRSPLHF.

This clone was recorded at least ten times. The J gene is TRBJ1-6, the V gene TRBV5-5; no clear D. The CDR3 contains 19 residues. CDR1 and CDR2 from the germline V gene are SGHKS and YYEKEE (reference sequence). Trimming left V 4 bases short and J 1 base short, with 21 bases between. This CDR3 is CASSREPFSGYSYNSPLHF. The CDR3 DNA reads TGTGCCAGCAGCCGCGAGCCCTTTTCGGGTTATTCCTATAATTCACCCCTCCACTTT.

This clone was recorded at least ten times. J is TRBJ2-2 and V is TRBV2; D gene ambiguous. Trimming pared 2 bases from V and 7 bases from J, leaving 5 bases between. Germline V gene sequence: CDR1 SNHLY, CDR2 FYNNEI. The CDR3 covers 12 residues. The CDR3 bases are TGTGCCAGCAGTGAAACCGGCGGGGAGCTGTTTTTT. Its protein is CASSETGGELFF.

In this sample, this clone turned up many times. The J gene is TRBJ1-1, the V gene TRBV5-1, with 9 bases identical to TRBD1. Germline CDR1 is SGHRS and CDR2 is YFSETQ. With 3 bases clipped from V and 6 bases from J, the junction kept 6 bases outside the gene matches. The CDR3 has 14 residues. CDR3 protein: CASSWGTGSAEAFF. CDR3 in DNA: TGCGCCAGCAGCTGGGGGACAGGGAGCGCTGAAGCTTTCTTT.

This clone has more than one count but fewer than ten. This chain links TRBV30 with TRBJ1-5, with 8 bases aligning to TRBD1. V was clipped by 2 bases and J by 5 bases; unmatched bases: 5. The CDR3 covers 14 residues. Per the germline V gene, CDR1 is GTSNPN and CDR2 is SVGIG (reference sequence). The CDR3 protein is CAWSRTGKYQPQHF. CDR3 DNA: TGTGCCTGGAGTCGGACAGGGAAATATCAGCCCCAGCATTTT.

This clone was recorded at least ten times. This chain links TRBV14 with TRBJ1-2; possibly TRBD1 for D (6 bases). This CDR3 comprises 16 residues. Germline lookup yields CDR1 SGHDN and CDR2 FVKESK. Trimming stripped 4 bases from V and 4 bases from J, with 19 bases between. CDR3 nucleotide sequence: TGTGCCAGCAGCCCAAACAGGGACCCTAAGCTCTATGGCTACACCTTC. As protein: CASSPNRDPKLYGYTF.

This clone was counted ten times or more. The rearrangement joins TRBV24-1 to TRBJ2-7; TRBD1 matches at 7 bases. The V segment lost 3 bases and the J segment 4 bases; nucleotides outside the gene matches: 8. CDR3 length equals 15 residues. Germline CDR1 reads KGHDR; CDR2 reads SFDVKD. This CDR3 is CATSDAQGSVYEQYF. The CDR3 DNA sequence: TGTGCCACCAGTGATGCACAGGGGAGCGTGTACGAGCAGTACTTC.

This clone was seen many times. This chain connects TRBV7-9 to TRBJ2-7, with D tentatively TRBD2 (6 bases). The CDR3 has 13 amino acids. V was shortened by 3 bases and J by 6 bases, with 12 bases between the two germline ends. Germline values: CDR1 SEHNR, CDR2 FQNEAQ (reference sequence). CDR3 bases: TGTGCCAGCAGCTTGGTCTTGGAGGGCGAGCAGTACTTC. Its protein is CASSLVLEGEQYF.

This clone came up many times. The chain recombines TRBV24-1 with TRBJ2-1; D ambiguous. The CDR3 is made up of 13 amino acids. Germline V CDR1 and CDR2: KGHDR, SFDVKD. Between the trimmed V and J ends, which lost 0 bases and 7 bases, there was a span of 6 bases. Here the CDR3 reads CATSDLIRNEQFF. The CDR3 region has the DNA TGTGCCACCAGTGATTTGATAAGGAATGAGCAGTTCTTC.

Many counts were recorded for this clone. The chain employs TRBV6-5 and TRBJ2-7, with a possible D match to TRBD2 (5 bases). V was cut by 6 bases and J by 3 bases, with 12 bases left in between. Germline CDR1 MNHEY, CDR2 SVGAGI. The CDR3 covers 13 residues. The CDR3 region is CASSSSTSYEQYF. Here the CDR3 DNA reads TGTGCCAGCAGCTCCTCAACTAGCTACGAGCAGTACTTC.

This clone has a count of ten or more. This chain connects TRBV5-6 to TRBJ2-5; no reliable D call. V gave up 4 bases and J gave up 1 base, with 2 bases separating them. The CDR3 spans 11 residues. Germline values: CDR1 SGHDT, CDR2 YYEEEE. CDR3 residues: CASSLQETQYF. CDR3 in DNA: TGTGCCAGCAGCCTCCAAGAGACCCAGTACTTC.

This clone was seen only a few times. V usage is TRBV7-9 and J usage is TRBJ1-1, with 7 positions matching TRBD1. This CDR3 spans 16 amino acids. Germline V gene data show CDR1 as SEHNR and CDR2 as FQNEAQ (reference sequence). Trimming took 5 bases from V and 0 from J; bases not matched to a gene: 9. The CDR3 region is CASSPSQGTVNTEAFF. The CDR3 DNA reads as TGTGCCAGCAGCCCCTCACAGGGGACGGTGAACACTGAAGCTTTCTTT.

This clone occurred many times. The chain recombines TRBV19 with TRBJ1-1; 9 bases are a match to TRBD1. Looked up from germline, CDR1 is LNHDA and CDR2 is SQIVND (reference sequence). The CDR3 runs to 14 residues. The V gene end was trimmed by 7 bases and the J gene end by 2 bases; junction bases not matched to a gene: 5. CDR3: CASTGQGSNTEAFF. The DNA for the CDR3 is TGTGCCAGTACGGGACAGGGATCCAACACTGAAGCTTTCTTT.

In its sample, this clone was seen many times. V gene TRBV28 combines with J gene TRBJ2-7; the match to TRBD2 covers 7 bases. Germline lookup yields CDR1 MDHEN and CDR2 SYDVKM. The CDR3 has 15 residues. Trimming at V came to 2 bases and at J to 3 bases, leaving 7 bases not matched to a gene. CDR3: CASSLGLGAGYEQYF. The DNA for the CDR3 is TGTGCCAGCAGTTTAGGACTAGGGGCGGGCTACGAGCAGTACTTC.

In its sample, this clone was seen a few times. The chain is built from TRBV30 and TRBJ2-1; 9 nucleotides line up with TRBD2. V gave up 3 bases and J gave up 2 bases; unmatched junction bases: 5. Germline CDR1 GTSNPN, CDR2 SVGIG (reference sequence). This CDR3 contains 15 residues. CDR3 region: CAWRERGVPYNEQFF. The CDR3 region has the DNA TGTGCCTGGAGGGAGCGGGGGGTACCCTACAATGAGCAGTTCTTC.

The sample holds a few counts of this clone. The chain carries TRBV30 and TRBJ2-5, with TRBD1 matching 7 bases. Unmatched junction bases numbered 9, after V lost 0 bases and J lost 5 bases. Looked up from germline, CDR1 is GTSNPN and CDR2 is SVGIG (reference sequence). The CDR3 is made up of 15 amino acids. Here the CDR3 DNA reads TGTGCCTGGAGTGTAGGGACAGCCGCCCGGGAGACCCAGTACTTC. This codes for CAWSVGTAARETQYF.

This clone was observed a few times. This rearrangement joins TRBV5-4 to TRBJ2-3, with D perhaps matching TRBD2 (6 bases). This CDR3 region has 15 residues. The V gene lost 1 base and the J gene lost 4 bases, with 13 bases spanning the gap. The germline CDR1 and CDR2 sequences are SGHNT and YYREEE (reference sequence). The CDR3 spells CASSLSRGGSDTQYF. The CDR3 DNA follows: TGTGCCAGCAGCTTGTCTAGGGGAGGATCAGATACGCAGTATTTT.

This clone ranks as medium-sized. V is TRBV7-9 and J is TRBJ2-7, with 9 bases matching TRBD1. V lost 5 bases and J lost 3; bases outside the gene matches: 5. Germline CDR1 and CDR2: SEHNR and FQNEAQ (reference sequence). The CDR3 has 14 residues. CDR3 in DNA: TGTGCCAGCAGCACCCGGACAGGGGTCTACGAGCAGTACTTC. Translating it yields CASSTRTGVYEQYF.

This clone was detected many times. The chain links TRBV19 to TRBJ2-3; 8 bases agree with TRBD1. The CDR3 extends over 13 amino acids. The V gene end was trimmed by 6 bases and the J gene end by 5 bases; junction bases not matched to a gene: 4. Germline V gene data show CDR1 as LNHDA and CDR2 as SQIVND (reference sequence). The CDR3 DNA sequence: TGTGCCAGTAGCCTAGACAGGGGAGATACGCAGTATTTT. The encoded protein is CASSLDRGDTQYF.

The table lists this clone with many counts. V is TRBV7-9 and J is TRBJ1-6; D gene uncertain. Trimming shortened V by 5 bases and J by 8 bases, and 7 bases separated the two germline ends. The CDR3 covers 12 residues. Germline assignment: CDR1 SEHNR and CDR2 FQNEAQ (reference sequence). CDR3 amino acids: CASSPSDSPLHF. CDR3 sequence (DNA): TGTGCCAGCAGCCCCTCGGATTCACCCCTCCACTTT. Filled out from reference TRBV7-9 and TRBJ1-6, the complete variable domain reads DTGVSQNPRHKITKRGQNVTFRCDPISEHNRLYWYRQTLGQGPEFLTYFQNEAQLEKSRLLSDRFSAERPKGSFSTLEIQRTEQGDSAMYLCASSPSDSPLHFGNGTRLTVT.

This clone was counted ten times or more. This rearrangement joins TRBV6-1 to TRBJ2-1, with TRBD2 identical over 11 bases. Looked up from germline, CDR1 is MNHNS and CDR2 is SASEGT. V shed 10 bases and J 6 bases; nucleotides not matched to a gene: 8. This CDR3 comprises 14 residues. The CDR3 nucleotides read TGTGCCACCGATAGGACTAGCGGGTCCAATGAGCAGTTCTTC. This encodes CATDRTSGSNEQFF.

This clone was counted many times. Here the CDR3 reads CAISEQVSSGGAQYF. As DNA, the CDR3 is TGTGCCATCAGTGAGCAAGTCAGTAGCGGGGGGGCCCAGTACTTC. This rearrangement joins TRBV10-3 to TRBJ2-5, with 11 bases identical to TRBD2. The CDR3 runs to 15 residues. Germline V CDR1 and CDR2: ENHRY, SYGVKD. Trimming cost V 2 bases and J 9 bases; bases outside gene matches: 8.

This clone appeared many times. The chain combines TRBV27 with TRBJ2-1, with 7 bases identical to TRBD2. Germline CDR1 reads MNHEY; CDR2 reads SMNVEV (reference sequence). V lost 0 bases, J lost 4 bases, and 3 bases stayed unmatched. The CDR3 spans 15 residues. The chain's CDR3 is CASSLSGLPYNEQFF. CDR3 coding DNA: TGTGCCAGCAGTTTATCGGGACTACCTTACAATGAGCAGTTCTTC.